Below are 32 T cell receptor beta chains sequenced from a single sample in a study of shared clonotypes between healthy human individuals. This table comes from immunoSEQ multiplex PCR, and its TCRdb copy is limited to in-frame clones, with some not included. The sample contains 2 million to 2.5 million clones, nearly 97% of which appear only once. Sequences were obtained from naive CD4+ T cells sorted from blood. Subset described: CD45RA+ positively selected. These receptor sequences come from a man between 18 and 35 years old in good health.

This chain links TRBV18 with TRBJ2-7, with a possible D match to TRBD1 (6 bases). Germline lookup yields CDR1 KGHSH and CDR2 LQKENI. The V end was cut by 6 bases, the J end by 0 bases, with 15 bases between. CDR3 length equals 15 residues. CDR3 loop: CASSSGQGHSYEQYF. CDR3 bases: TGTGCCAGCTCCTCGGGGCAGGGGCACTCCTACGAGCAGTACTTC.

The V and J genes are TRBV5-6 and TRBJ1-2, with D unclear. Germline values: CDR1 SGHDT, CDR2 YYEEEE. This CDR3 has 12 amino acids. V was clipped by 1 base and J by 6 bases, with 7 bases between them. The CDR3 sequence: CASSLWSDGYTF. Written as DNA, the CDR3 is TGTGCCAGCAGCTTGTGGAGTGATGGCTACACCTTC. Filled out from reference TRBV5-6 and TRBJ1-2, the complete variable domain reads DAGVTQSPTHLIKTRGQQVTLRCSPKSGHDTVSWYQQALGQGPQFIFQYYEEEERQRGNFPDRFSGHQFPNYSSELNVNALLLGDSALYLCASSLWSDGYTFGSGTRLTVV.

This chain uses TRBV13 with TRBJ1-3, with D uncertain. The CDR3 is 14 amino acids. CDR1 is PRHDT, CDR2 FYEKMQ, per germline (reference sequence). Trimming took 5 bases from V and 6 from J, leaving 14 bases between them. The CDR3 nucleotides are TGTGCCAGCAGCCTCGGGGAGGGCAAAAACACCATATATTTT. The encoded protein is CASSLGEGKNTIYF.

V and J are TRBV6-4 and TRBJ2-7; a weak D match, TRBD2 (5 bases). V gave up 5 bases and J gave up 0 bases, with 11 bases separating them. Germline V gene sequence: CDR1 MRHNA, CDR2 SNTAGT. The length of the CDR3 is 14 residues. CDR3 bases: TGTGCCAGCAGTCCGGGATGGCCCTCCTACGAGCAGTACTTC. Amino acid sequence: CASSPGWPSYEQYF.

The chain couples TRBV10-3 to TRBJ2-1; either TRBD1 or TRBD2 may supply D (5 bases each). The CDR3 is 14 residues long. Germline V gene data show CDR1 as ENHRY and CDR2 as SYGVKD. V shed 5 bases and J shed 6 bases, with 14 bases lying between them. As DNA, the CDR3 is TGTGCCATCAGTCCGAGGGGTTTGGGCAATGAGCAGTTCTTC. Its protein product is CAISPRGLGNEQFF.

The genes are TRBV20-1 and TRBJ2-1; D gene ambiguous. The CDR3 has 10 amino acids. V was clipped by 6 bases and J by 8 bases, with 8 bases between them. The germline gives CDR1 DFQATT, CDR2 SNEGSKA (reference sequence). CDR3 loop: CSALADEQFF. For the CDR3, the DNA is TGCAGTGCCCTGGCCGATGAGCAGTTCTTC.

This sequence joins TRBV18 and TRBJ1-3; 10 nucleotides match TRBD1. With V trimmed by 2 bases and J by 3 bases, 10 bases remained unmatched. The CDR3 runs 18 residues. Germline loops: CDR1 KGHSH, CDR2 LQKENI. The CDR3 loop reads CASSPSAGTGDFGNTIYF. For the CDR3, the DNA is TGTGCCAGCTCACCATCGGCCGGGACAGGGGACTTTGGAAACACCATATATTTT. Variable domain in full (rest from reference TRBV18 and TRBJ1-3): NAGVMQNPRHLVRRRGQEARLRCSPMKGHSHVYWYRQLPEEGLKFMVYLQKENIIDESGMPKERFSAEFPKEGPSILRIQQVVRGDSAAYFCASSPSAGTGDFGNTIYFGEGSWLTVV.

As concerns this clone: In the same sample, other DNA sequences code for this CDR3. The V call is TRBV5-1, the J call TRBJ1-4; D gene uncertain. The CDR3 extends over 14 amino acids. The germline gives CDR1 SGHRS, CDR2 YFSETQ. Trimming removed 2 bases from V and 6 bases from J, with 11 bases in between. CDR3 sequence reads: CASSFAGGDEKLFF. CDR3 DNA sequence: TGCGCCAGCAGCTTCGCAGGTGGGGATGAAAAACTGTTTTTT.

The rearrangement links TRBV12-5 to TRBJ2-3, with D possibly matching TRBD1 (6 bases). The CDR3 is made up of 14 amino acids. V lost 6 bases and J 4 bases, leaving 14 bases between the germline ends. Per germline, CDR1 LGHNT and CDR2 FRNRAP. The CDR3 nucleotides are TGTGCTAGTGGATCAGGACAGCCCTCAGATACGCAGTATTTT. This translates into CASGSGQPSDTQYF.

CDR3 sequence (DNA): TGTGCCAGCAGTTTTCGGGGGGCGCGTGAAAAACTGTTTTTT. This codes for CASSFRGAREKLFF. The chain couples TRBV27 to TRBJ1-4, with D maybe TRBD1 (6 bases). The CDR3 covers 14 residues. CDR1 and CDR2 from the germline V gene are MNHEY and SMNVEV (reference sequence). Trimming took off 3 bases at V and 7 bases at J, with 12 bases between the two ends.

This clone appeared a single time. The V and J genes are TRBV7-3 and TRBJ2-7; D remains ambiguous. This CDR3 region has 14 residues. Germline V gives CDR1 SGHTA, CDR2 FQGTGA. Trimming pared 5 bases from V and 2 bases from J, leaving 13 bases between. CDR3 nucleotide sequence: TGTGCCAGCAGCCTCCGACACGTCCCCTACGAGCAGTACTTC. Translating it yields CASSLRHVPYEQYF.

The V and J genes are TRBV14 and TRBJ2-7; 10 bases map to TRBD1. The CDR3 contains 16 residues. V gave up 3 bases and J gave up 3 bases; unmatched junction bases: 8. Germline CDR1 and CDR2: SGHDN and FVKESK. The CDR3 DNA follows: TGTGCCAGCAGCCAGGAACCGGGACAGGGGTACTACGAGCAGTACTTC. Translated, it gives CASSQEPGQGYYEQYF. Full variable domain (missing parts from reference TRBV14 and TRBJ2-7): EAGVTQFPSHSVIEKGQTVTLRCDPISGHDNLYWYRRVMGKEIKFLLHFVKESKQDESGMPNNRFLAERTGGTYSTLKVQPAELEDSGVYFCASSQEPGQGYYEQYFGPGTRLTVT.

The gene calls are TRBV27 and TRBJ1-1, with D possibly matching TRBD1 (6 bases). Germline lookup yields CDR1 MNHEY and CDR2 SMNVEV (reference sequence). The CDR3 is made up of 14 amino acids. Trimming took 5 bases from V and 3 from J, leaving 13 bases between them. The CDR3 sequence is CASSTRDTYTEAFF. CDR3 in DNA: TGTGCCAGCAGTACCCGGGACACGTACACTGAAGCTTTCTTT.

Worth noting for this clone: Other DNA sequences in this sample translate to the same CDR3. V is TRBV18 and J is TRBJ2-7; 12 bases are a match to TRBD1. The germline V gene has CDR1 KGHSH and CDR2 LQKENI. V was pared by 4 bases and J by 2 bases, with 0 bases of the junction left unmatched. CDR3 size: 14 residues. This CDR3 reads CASSRDRGPYEQYF. The DNA of the CDR3 is TGTGCCAGCTCACGGGACAGGGGGCCCTACGAGCAGTACTTC.

The CDR3 DNA reads as TGCGCCAGCAGCCAACAGGGGGAGTTTCACGAGCAGTACTTC. Translated: CASSQQGEFHEQYF. This chain links TRBV5-1 with TRBJ2-7; 8 nucleotides align to TRBD1. Per the germline V gene, CDR1 is SGHRS and CDR2 is YFSETQ. With V trimmed by 4 bases and J by 5 bases, 8 bases remained unmatched. The CDR3 consists of 14 residues.

The chain links TRBV11-2 to TRBJ1-2; 9 bases are shared with TRBD1. The germline V gene encodes CDR1 SGHAT and CDR2 FQNNGV. The CDR3 covers 14 residues. The ends lost 1 base at V and 8 bases at J; junction bases unmatched: 5. The CDR3 loop is CASSLGGTGIGYTF. The CDR3 DNA follows: TGTGCCAGCAGCTTAGGGGGGACAGGGATCGGCTACACCTTC. The full variable domain, its missing parts supplied by reference TRBV11-2 and TRBJ1-2, is EAGVAQSPRYKIIEKRQSVAFWCNPISGHATLYWYQQILGQGPKLLIQFQNNGVVDDSQLPKDRFSAERLKGVDSTLKIQPAKLEDSAVYLCASSLGGTGIGYTFGSGTRLTVV.

The chain uses TRBV5-4 and TRBJ2-7, with D possibly TRBD1 on 6 matching bases. CDR1 is SGHNT, CDR2 YYREEE, per germline (reference sequence). CDR3 size: 14 residues. V shed 3 bases and J shed 2 bases, with 12 bases lying between them. The CDR3, as DNA: TGTGCCAGCAGCTCGGACAGTACTACCTACGAGCAGTACTTC. As protein: CASSSDSTTYEQYF.

The chain employs TRBV13 and TRBJ2-7, with TRBD1 matching 7 bases. Unmatched junction bases numbered 5, after V lost 6 bases and J lost 3 bases. The CDR3 has 13 amino acids. CDR1 PRHDT and CDR2 FYEKMQ come from the germline V gene (reference sequence). The CDR3 is CASRDRQVYEQYF. CDR3 in DNA: TGTGCCAGCAGGGACAGGCAGGTCTACGAGCAGTACTTC.

The chain recombines TRBV28 with TRBJ2-7, with a tentative D call TRBD1 (6 bases). CDR1 is MDHEN and CDR2 is SYDVKM in the germline V gene. There are 11 residues in the CDR3. Here the CDR3 reads CSAQGPNEQYF. In nucleotides, the CDR3 is TGTTCGGCTCAGGGGCCCAACGAGCAGTACTTC.

The chain links TRBV10-3 to TRBJ2-7, with 8 bases identical to TRBD2. The germline gives CDR1 ENHRY, CDR2 SYGVKD. The J segment lost 2 bases and the V segment lost 1 base, leaving 1 base of the junction unmatched. The CDR3 totals 14 residues. CDR3 coding DNA: TGTGCCATCAGTGAGTGGCGGGAGGCCTACGAGCAGTACTTC. Protein sequence: CAISEWREAYEQYF.

The gene calls are TRBV10-1 and TRBJ2-1, with TRBD1 as a possible D gene (6 bases). Germline V lookup: CDR1 WNHNN, CDR2 SYGVQD (reference sequence). The CDR3 is 13 amino acids. V lost 3 bases to trimming and J lost 8 bases, with 11 bases between them. In DNA, the CDR3 is TGCGCCAGCAGTGAAAACTACAGGGATGAGCAGTTCTTC. Its translation: CASSENYRDEQFF.

The V and J genes are TRBV6-6 and TRBJ1-1; no clear D. With 0 bases removed from V and 2 bases from J, the gap between germline ends came to 10 bases. The CDR3 is made up of 15 amino acids. Germline loops: CDR1 MNHNY, CDR2 SVGAGI (reference sequence). The CDR3 region has the DNA TGTGCCAGCAGTTACTCCGGGGTTAAAAACACTGAAGCTTTCTTT. This codes for CASSYSGVKNTEAFF.

This clone was found once. The chain recombines TRBV30 with TRBJ1-2, with a tentative D call TRBD1 (6 bases). The CDR3 is made up of 13 amino acids. Between the trimmed V and J ends, which lost 4 bases and 6 bases, there was a span of 15 bases. The germline V gene encodes CDR1 GTSNPN and CDR2 SVGIG (reference sequence). In DNA, the CDR3 is TGTGCCTGGACCGCAGGGGCCAGCGATGGCTACACCTTC. It yields the protein CAWTAGASDGYTF.

On this clone itself: This same CDR3 is encoded by further DNA sequences in the sample. The J gene is TRBJ2-6, the V gene TRBV5-1; no clear D. The CDR3 covers 14 residues. Germline V gene data show CDR1 as SGHRS and CDR2 as YFSETQ. V was pared by 0 bases and J by 4 bases, with 5 bases between. The CDR3 protein is CASSLDSGANVLTF. CDR3 nucleotide sequence: TGCGCCAGCAGCTTGGATTCCGGGGCCAACGTCCTGACTTTC.

The V and J genes are TRBV5-1 and TRBJ1-4; 8 positions match TRBD1. The CDR3 spans 15 residues. J gave up 10 bases and V 0 bases, and 8 bases lay outside the gene matches. Germline CDR1 is SGHRS and CDR2 is YFSETQ. The CDR3 bases are TGCGCCAGCAGCTTGGCGGGCAGGGGGCTAGGAAAACTGTTTTTT. This codes for CASSLAGRGLGKLFF. Combining the CDR3 with reference TRBV5-1 and TRBJ1-4 gives the whole variable domain KAGVTQTPRYLIKTRGQQVTLSCSPISGHRSVSWYQQTPGQGLQFLFEYFSETQRNKGNFPGRFSGRQFSNSRSEMNVSTLELGDSALYLCASSLAGRGLGKLFFGSGTQLSVL.

This sequence joins TRBV4-3 and TRBJ2-1; D is perhaps TRBD2 (6 bases). Germline loops: CDR1 LGHNA, CDR2 YSLEER. Trimming cost V 0 bases and J 4 bases, with 10 bases left between them. The CDR3 totals 15 residues. The CDR3 region is CASSQESGGYNEQFF. The CDR3 DNA follows: TGCGCCAGCAGCCAAGAGTCTGGGGGGTACAATGAGCAGTTCTTC.

In the case of this clone: Other DNA sequences in this sample translate to the same CDR3. The chain recombines TRBV7-9 with TRBJ2-2; 9 nucleotides line up with TRBD1. CDR1 and CDR2 (germline): SEHNR, FQNEAQ (reference sequence). The CDR3 is 15 amino acids. Germline trimming cut 4 bases from V and 2 bases from J; bases unmatched to any gene: 2. For the CDR3, the DNA is TGTGCCAGCAGCTCGGGACAGGGCAACACCGGGGAGCTGTTTTTT. Translating it yields CASSSGQGNTGELFF.

J is TRBJ2-1 and V is TRBV7-2; TRBD2 agrees at 14 bases. CDR3 size: 15 residues. J was trimmed by 7 bases and V by 3 bases; bases with no gene match: 2. The V gene's germline CDR1 is SGHTA and CDR2 FQGNSA. CDR3 sequence (DNA): TGTGCCAGCAGCTTGACTAGCGGGAGGGTTAATGAGCAGTTCTTC. This encodes CASSLTSGRVNEQFF.

The CDR3 spells CASRDRGPYGYTF. The CDR3 DNA sequence: TGTGCCAGCAGGGACAGGGGGCCGTATGGCTACACCTTC. V usage is TRBV2 and J usage is TRBJ1-2; 11 positions agree with TRBD1. Per germline, CDR1 SNHLY and CDR2 FYNNEI. J was trimmed by 5 bases and V by 6 bases; bases with no gene match: 2. The CDR3 consists of 13 residues.

Note on this clone: This CDR3 is also generated by other DNA sequences in the sample. The rearrangement uses TRBV5-1 and TRBJ2-7; D call uncertain. The ends were cut back, 0 bases at V and 2 bases at J, with 6 bases in the middle. Per germline, CDR1 SGHRS and CDR2 YFSETQ. The CDR3 consists of 13 residues. Here the CDR3 reads CASSLGGTYEQYF. DNA for the CDR3: TGCGCCAGCAGCTTGGGCGGAACCTACGAGCAGTACTTC.

The V gene is TRBV28, the J gene TRBJ2-2; 8 nucleotides match TRBD1. This CDR3 has 15 amino acids. Germline values: CDR1 MDHEN, CDR2 SYDVKM. The J segment lost 4 bases and the V segment lost 6 bases, leaving 7 bases of the junction unmatched. The CDR3 nucleotides read TGTGCCAGCAGCGCAGGGGGCTGGAGCACCGGGGAGCTGTTTTTT. It encodes CASSAGGWSTGELFF. Based on the CDR3 plus reference TRBV28 and TRBJ2-2, the full variable domain is DVKVTQSSRYLVKRTGEKVFLECVQDMDHENMFWYRQDPGLGLRLIYFSYDVKMKEKGDIPEGYSVSREKKERFSLILESASTNQTSMYLCASSAGGWSTGELFFGEGSRLTVL.

The sample holds one count of this clone. The chain joins TRBV10-3 to TRBJ2-5; D gene ambiguous. Germline V gives CDR1 ENHRY, CDR2 SYGVKD. Trimming took off 2 bases at V and 1 base at J, with 11 bases between the two ends. This CDR3 has 15 amino acids. The CDR3 is CAISEPGGPQETQYF. CDR3 sequence (DNA): TGTGCCATCAGTGAGCCCGGCGGTCCCCAAGAGACCCAGTACTTC.